The clone carrying this T cell receptor (beta chain) was observed once. These data are taken from a study of PD-L1 blockade in urothelial cancer. About the research overall: The study started patients on atezolizumab around 2014, giving 1,200 mg intravenously every 3 weeks. T cell content in blood samples showed a median of about 140,000. Patients previously received 0 to 3 chemotherapy regimens.

Time point specified: peripheral blood 6 weeks after treatment start. Each patient's cancer was a locally advanced or metastatic urothelial carcinoma. The V gene's germline CDR1 is SGHTA and CDR2 FQGNSA. This CDR3 contains 15 residues. J lost 6 bases, V lost 5 bases, and 8 bases had no gene match. Method: immunoSEQ multiplex PCR; TCRdb's copy keeps in-frame clones and lacks some. The sample contains about 110,000 clones, more than 85% of which appear only once. The V call is TRBV7-2, the J call TRBJ2-3; 10 positions match TRBD2. Sequences were derived from PBMCs, sampled around atezolizumab (anti-PD-L1) treatment. The TCR originated in a man in his fifties or sixties with urothelial cancer. As DNA, the CDR3 is TGTGCCAGCAGCCGCCAAAGCGGGGGGGCCGATACGCAGTATTTT. Residues: CASSRQSGGADTQYF.